This entry concerns a single T cell receptor (beta chain). The target of this receptor is not known. Base qualities are not recorded, but no much larger clone differs from it by a single base. Libraries were built with the immunoSEQ multiplex PCR assay. A mixture of 60 forward primers for TCR Vbeta segments and 13 reverse primers for TCR Jbeta segments was used in the multiplex PCR. Amplification of the CDR3 region of rearranged TCR beta genes was performed with a multiplex PCR assay on genomic DNA. The amplified TCR beta libraries were sequenced on the Illumina HiSeq System as 87-base-pair reads. The authors' analysis ran thus. A later analysis counted approximately 76 million unique TCR beta chains across the 650 to 700 repertoires, and some 11 million of these chains were shared by at least two donors. To remove PCR and sequencing errors, raw reads were error-corrected and collapsed into unique sequences using a nearest-neighbor algorithm that merged closely related sequences. To assign V, D and J gene segments, CDR3 sequences were aligned to IMGT reference sequences. For a sequence to be retained, at least a six-nucleotide match to both a V gene segment and a J gene segment was required. Rearrangements were called productive when the CDR3 lacked stop codons and stayed in frame with V and J; all others were non-productive. Following IMGT convention, CDR3 was defined as the stretch from the second conserved V-encoded cysteine to the conserved J-encoded phenylalanine. In an earlier analysis of some 550 of the donors, sequences lacking an unambiguous match to a single V gene segment were excluded. An earlier analysis of several hundred of the donors called V segments functional above 56.7% productive rearrangements and segregating when the between-donor standard deviation exceeded 5%. To diagnose cytomegalovirus status from the catalog of TCR beta chain sequences, a statistical classification framework was built. A later analysis assigned V and J genes by comparing TCR nucleotide sequences with IMGT/GENE-DB human TR gene sequences. The TCRdist pipeline was used in a later analysis to assign CDR3 sequences and most-parsimonious VDJ recombination scenarios. In a later analysis, each TCR beta chain was defined by its CDR3 amino acid sequence together with its V-gene family, and reads without a unique V-gene family were excluded. In a later analysis, several hundred highly shared, low-generation-probability nucleotide sequences were removed to address suspected cross-contamination and a sequencing artifact. In a later analysis, a clonal expansion index was calculated for each public chain from normalized within-repertoire ranks of inferred template counts. Generation probabilities in a later analysis came from a VDJ recombination model fitted to out-of-frame rearrangements, and those results were checked against IGoR. In a later analysis, hypergeometric tests were used to score TCR-TCR, TCR-HLA and TCR-CMV co-occurrence, with a repertoire-size bias correction applied to TCR pairs. In a later analysis, false discovery rates were estimated by permuting HLA or CMV assignments 20 times. In a later analysis, co-occurring TCRs were grouped using DBSCAN, and TCRdist sequence similarity was added for clustering within HLA-allele-positive subsets. Repertoires with fewer than 30,000 or more than 120,000 public chains were left out of co-occurrence clustering, as were about 5 repertoires with anomalous nucleotide sharing. What TCRdb holds here is the immuneACCESS table cut down to in-frame rearrangements. Part of the clones is not present; checked against another copy, under half of the missing clones reflect an unresolved V gene, and the others are unexplained. V, J and clone size are taken as reported in that table, and D and trimming were inferred from the DNA itself. This sample is represented by about 57,000 clones; under 85% of them were singletons. Roughly 3% of the sample comes from the top ten.

The data belong to a study of cytomegalovirus exposure and HLA in healthy donors (dated by TCRdb to the late 2010s). Broadly, across the study: According to an earlier analysis of several hundred of the donors, about 170 million T cells yielded over 100 million unique TCR beta sequences and approximately 280 Gb of sequence data. An early release that covered 640 HLA-typed donors contained approximately 290 gigabases of sequencing data and 65 million to 100 million unique TCR sequences. Of the roughly 410 genotyped donors, 75% to 85% were placed in the genetic ancestry cluster associated with self-reported Caucasian donors. The aim of the study was to test whether cataloging public T cell receptors could identify signatures of past pathogen exposure. The study profiled the T cell repertoires of approximately 700 subjects by immunosequencing and related them to cytomegalovirus serostatus. In addition to the first cohort of 650 to 800 subjects, a separate validation cohort of approximately 130 different subjects was used. High-throughput TCR immunosequencing, statistical association of individual TCRs with disease status, and machine learning were combined to predict cytomegalovirus infection status. To study patterns of TCR occurrence, a later analysis re-analyzed previously published TCR beta repertoires from hundreds of donors and added high-resolution HLA genotyping. In the later analysis, no new phenotypic data were used to find candidate immune exposures; instead, reliance was placed on TCR beta sequences and their occurrence across donors. An earlier analysis of approximately 630 of the donors applied high-throughput TCR beta sequencing to assess whether each TCR beta V gene segment acted as functional or pseudogenic. Donor age, sex, ethnicity and CMV serostatus were compiled alongside the repertoire data. A later genetic analysis used genome-wide SNP genotypes for about 55% of the 666 donors, treating that subset as a discovery cohort. Every discovery cohort repertoire had been produced on one sequencing platform. Both class I and class II loci were covered by HLA typing, at four-digit resolution. Typing coverage varied by locus: 629-630 donors for A, B, C, DRB1 and DQB1; more than 500 for DQA1; some 610 for DPA1; about 450 for DPB1. Roughly 5 DR-DQ haplotypes were handled as single units for association and clustering, since linkage in the cohort was strong. Among roughly 400 genotyped donors of the cohort, an average of around 240,000 unique TCR beta nucleotide sequences were sequenced per donor, around 18% of them non-productive. The study at large found these results: The authors suggested that the approach could potentially be extended to other disease states and immunological phenotypes. About 15 rarely observed V segments, including chromosome 9 orphons, were excluded from the earlier analysis of several hundred of the donors because counts were too low. The classifier was reported to diagnose cytomegalovirus status with high specificity and sensitivity in both the original and validation cohorts. Assigning TCR associations to individual alleles was difficult when HLA alleles, especially DR and DQ, strongly co-occurred. The study listed 164 TCR beta chains as associated with cytomegalovirus. Because the 87-base-pair reads could not distinguish some IMGT-functional V segments, including TRBV6-2 and TRBV6-3, those segments were excluded. Specific HLA alleles were associated with roughly 16,000 TCR beta sequences at a false discovery rate of 0.05 in a later analysis. Most CMV-associated TCR beta chains appeared to be HLA-restricted in a later analysis, and the HLA associations seemed to be driven largely by CMV exposure. V-gene and J-gene trimming of TCR beta chains was associated with a missense DCLRE1C variant in a later genetic analysis, and the association was replicated in an independent cohort. In an earlier analysis of 587 of the donors, most TCR beta V segments were observed in productive rearrangements about 87% or about 30% of the time, broadly matching IMGT annotations. Presence/absence analyses assumed roughly uniform sequencing depth across donors, an assumption that may not hold. A later genetic analysis reported fewer N-insertions in productive TCRs among donors in an Asian-associated ancestry cluster than the roughly 620-donor mean. Linkage disequilibrium might explain the correlated functional status among segregating V segments, but an unknown experimental factor could not be ruled out. Several of the top co-occurrence clusters appeared to be linked to parvovirus B19, influenza, CMV and Epstein-Barr virus, according to a later analysis. A further reported finding was that TCR beta sequences accurately predicted the HLA-A and HLA-B alleles for most subjects in the first cohort. Because some donors lacked HLA typing at each locus, the association tests relied only on the typed subset. The only immune exposure information available for the cohort was CMV serostatus. In a later analysis, HLA-associated TCR beta chains showed more clonal expansion and lower generation probabilities than non-associated chains that were equally common. In this cohort, only TCR beta chains were sequenced, and detectable features were limited by the absence of alpha or paired-chain data. Most TCR sequences were seen in very few donors, while some public TCRs were found in many individuals. A cluster of highly shared sequence variants was judged likely to be a technical artifact of the sequencing pipeline. Three of the identified cytomegalovirus-associated TCR beta chains were confirmed in vitro to be specific for cytomegalovirus antigens. A later analysis found that TCR association rates varied across HLA loci, with DRB1 alleles showing the most associated TCRs and HLA-C alleles the fewest.

The cohort consisted of 650 to 850 healthy bone marrow donors. At the time of sampling, all cohort members were nominally healthy, though unrecorded immune exposures were likely present. The donor tested CMV seronegative and was one of the 352 seronegative cohort members. A peripheral blood sample was collected from each donor, and TCR beta sequencing was performed on peripheral blood mononuclear cells. Genomic DNA was extracted from the blood cell samples with the Qiagen DNeasy Blood Extraction Kit. The CDR3 starts with the cysteine, ends with the valine, and has 17 residues. Only the CDR3 part of the read is kept: 51 bases, read in frame from the first base. V sheds 4 bases and J sheds 2 bases, leaving 21 bases between their ends. The germline V gene yields MGHRA for CDR1 and YSYEKL for CDR2.

Sequencing input: PBMCs. The rearranged segments are TRBV4-1 and TRBJ2-7; perhaps TRBD1 is the D gene, with 5 bases matching. This TCR was recovered from a woman aged 25 to 39 in good health and CMV-seronegative. The CDR3: CASSRSSFQGGTYEQYV. The DNA sequence is TGCGCCAGCAGCCGATCATCTTTTCAGGGCGGCACCTACGAGCAGTACGTC.